The T cell receptor (beta chain) described here comes from a study of cytomegalovirus exposure and HLA in healthy donors. The study, taken as a whole, reports: An apparent linkage of common viral pathogens to several of the most significant clusters emerged in a later analysis. According to a later analysis, most TCR beta chains associated with CMV appeared HLA-restricted. In terms of immune exposure information, only CMV serostatus was available.

The PCR contained 60 Vbeta and 13 Jbeta primers. Libraries were prepared by immunoSEQ multiplex PCR; TCRdb keeps only in-frame clonotypes and omits some of them. The sample has 200,000 to 250,000 clones; 70% to 80% are singletons. Worth noting for this clone: Its antigen is not identified.

In nominal health when sampled, donors likely had unrecorded immune exposures nonetheless. The germline V gene has CDR1 SGHRS and CDR2 YFSETQ. The CDR3 runs 15 residues. The V gene lost 3 bases and the J gene lost 0 bases, with 9 bases spanning the gap. Material: PBMCs. The rearrangement joins TRBV5-1 to TRBJ1-4, with D unresolved. This TCR came from a woman in her sixties or seventies in good health and CMV-seropositive. CDR3 region: CASSSSGTTNEKLFF. The CDR3 DNA reads as TGCGCCAGCAGCTCCTCAGGAACAACTAATGAAAAACTGTTTTTT.